This entry describes one TCR beta chain. Antigen: not known. This record comes from a study of cytomegalovirus exposure and HLA in healthy donors. Study-wide results and caveats: An apparent linkage of common viral pathogens to several of the most significant clusters emerged in a later analysis. Researchers had no immune exposure information except CMV serostatus available.

In the PCR, 60 Vbeta and 13 Jbeta primers were used. Here immunoSEQ multiplex PCR was the method, and the copy in TCRdb shows in-frame clones only, minus some. Here the sample spans 150,000 to 200,000 clones, 68% being singletons. The CDR3 loop spans 16 amino acids. V lost 3 bases and J 4 bases, leaving 19 bases between the germline ends. Germline V gives CDR1 SGDLS, CDR2 YYNGEE. All donors participated as healthy donors of bone marrow. The chain uses TRBV9 and TRBJ2-5; D not certain. The sequencing input was PBMCs. This sequence originates from a man younger than 45 in good health and CMV-seropositive. The CDR3 sequence is CASSDGRQPLSETQYF. The CDR3 coding sequence is TGTGCCAGCAGCGATGGGCGACAACCCTTATCAGAGACCCAGTACTTC.